Shown below are 26 T cell receptor beta chains from a single sample sequenced in a study of T cell responses to AZD1222 COVID-19 vaccine (dated by TCRdb to the early 2020s). Read against the paper, the sample's time point label means: baseline before first vaccination. Libraries were built with the immunoSEQ multiplex PCR assay. TCRdb carries this immuneACCESS record with in-frame sequences only. Its versions omit some clonotypes, under half of them owing to an unresolved V gene in the studies checked, with the rest unexplained. The sample table holds about 110,000 clones, of which roughly four fifths were seen once. Clones ranked in the top ten supply around 4.6% of the sample. Source: peripheral blood, taken on day 0 of AZD1222 vaccination. These receptors were taken from an adult in good health.

The V gene is TRBV5-4, the J gene TRBJ2-3; 13 bases align to TRBD2. Germline V gives CDR1 SGHNT, CDR2 YYREEE (reference sequence). Trimming at V came to 2 bases and at J to 1 base, leaving 10 bases not matched to a gene. CDR3 length: 19 amino acids. The chain's CDR3 is CASSLGLAGVLSGTDTQYF. The CDR3 bases are TGTGCCAGCAGCTTAGGACTAGCGGGAGTTCTTTCAGGCACAGATACGCAGTATTTT.

The genes are TRBV20-1 and TRBJ1-2; D remains ambiguous. Trimming shortened V by 5 bases and J by 8 bases, and 12 bases separated the two germline ends. CDR3 length: 11 residues. Germline CDR1 and CDR2: DFQATT and SNEGSKA (reference sequence). The DNA of the CDR3 is TGCAGTGCTCAACCCTGGGAGGGCTACACCTTC. Translating gives CSAQPWEGYTF.

This chain links TRBV7-9 with TRBJ1-2; D not resolved. Trimming took off 1 base at V and 5 bases at J, with 5 bases between the two ends. Germline CDR1 SEHNR, CDR2 FQNEAQ (reference sequence). The length of the CDR3 is 12 residues. CDR3 coding DNA: TGTGCCAGCAGCTTAGTTAGTTATGGCTACACCTTC. As protein: CASSLVSYGYTF.

V is TRBV27 and J is TRBJ2-7; D might be TRBD2 (6 bases). Germline V CDR1 and CDR2: MNHEY, SMNVEV (reference sequence). This CDR3 comprises 13 residues. V was trimmed by 5 bases and J by 5 bases, leaving 13 bases between them. As DNA, the CDR3 is TGTGCCAGCAGTCCTGGGACTGTAAACGAGCAGTACTTC. Its protein is CASSPGTVNEQYF.

This chain joins TRBV11-2 and TRBJ2-3; D may be TRBD1 or TRBD2 (6 bases each). This CDR3 has 15 residues. Looked up from germline, CDR1 is SGHAT and CDR2 is FQNNGV. V lost 1 base, J lost 4 bases, and 12 bases lay in between. CDR3 bases: TGTGCCAGCAGCTTAGTGGGGGGCCAGGCAGATACGCAGTATTTT. It specifies CASSLVGGQADTQYF.

This clone has a count of ten or more. The chain employs TRBV6-5 and TRBJ2-1; D ambiguous. The germline V gene has CDR1 MNHEY and CDR2 SVGAGI. V lost 7 bases, J lost 6 bases, and 13 bases lay in between. This CDR3 spans 13 amino acids. CDR3 region: CASNQQSPNEQFF. The CDR3 DNA sequence: TGTGCCAGCAACCAACAGTCGCCCAATGAGCAGTTCTTC.

This chain uses TRBV5-6 with TRBJ1-1; TRBD1 is a possible D gene (5 bases). Between the trimmed V and J ends, which lost 5 bases and 5 bases, there was a span of 25 bases. The CDR3 extends over 17 amino acids. Germline V gene sequence: CDR1 SGHDT, CDR2 YYEEEE. CDR3: CASSRPPGDPSGTEAFF. CDR3 nucleotide sequence: TGTGCCAGCAGTCGCCCCCCGGGGGACCCATCAGGGACTGAAGCTTTCTTT.

The J gene is TRBJ2-7, the V gene TRBV28, with D perhaps TRBD2 (5 bases). From germline, CDR1 is MDHEN and CDR2 SYDVKM. Trimming pared 8 bases from V and 2 bases from J, leaving 16 bases between. The CDR3 runs to 14 residues. CDR3 sequence reads: CASGDEGFPYEQYF. As DNA, the CDR3 is TGTGCCAGCGGAGACGAGGGTTTCCCCTACGAGCAGTACTTC. Together with reference TRBV28 and TRBJ2-7, the CDR3 gives the full variable domain: DVKVTQSSRYLVKRTGEKVFLECVQDMDHENMFWYRQDPGLGLRLIYFSYDVKMKEKGDIPEGYSVSREKKERFSLILESASTNQTSMYLCASGDEGFPYEQYFGPGTRLTVT.

V and J are TRBV21-1 and TRBJ2-4; TRBD2 is taken as the D call from the table, unchecked against the DNA. TRBV21-1 is a pseudogene segment. This CDR3 spans 16 amino acids. The CDR3 DNA follows: TGTGCCAGCAGCACCCGGGGGGGCGAAGACAAAAACATTCAGTACTTC. This gives the protein CASSTRGGEDKNIQYF.

The V and J genes are TRBV5-1 and TRBJ1-2, with D hard to call. Per germline, CDR1 SGHRS and CDR2 YFSETQ. The CDR3 has 13 residues. V was pared by 0 bases and J by 8 bases, with 11 bases between. The CDR3 spells CASSLEAARGYTF. CDR3 DNA: TGCGCCAGCAGCTTGGAGGCGGCCCGGGGCTACACCTTC.

For the CDR3, the DNA is TGTGCCAGCAGTGAAGCAGGGACAGGATACACTGAAGCTTTCTTT. This gives the protein CASSEAGTGYTEAFF. V usage is TRBV6-1 and J usage is TRBJ1-1; 8 positions match TRBD1. CDR1 MNHNS and CDR2 SASEGT come from the germline V gene. This CDR3 is 15 amino acids long. V dropped 0 bases and J dropped 3; count of bases not matched to a gene: 3.

In the case of this clone: The same CDR3 arises from other DNA sequences in this sample as well. The rearrangement links TRBV27 to TRBJ1-1, with D tentatively TRBD1 (5 bases). Germline assignment: CDR1 MNHEY and CDR2 SMNVEV (reference sequence). The CDR3 extends over 13 amino acids. V was shortened by 7 bases and J by 1 base, with 10 bases between the two germline ends. In DNA, the CDR3 is TGTGCCAGCATAGGACAACCGAACACTGAAGCTTTCTTT. This translates into CASIGQPNTEAFF.

The rearrangement uses TRBV5-5 and TRBJ1-1, with D perhaps matching TRBD1 (5 bases). Germline assignment: CDR1 SGHKS and CDR2 YYEKEE (reference sequence). Trimming shortened V by 0 bases and J by 4 bases, and 13 bases separated the two germline ends. This CDR3 has 15 amino acids. In DNA, the CDR3 is TGTGCCAGCAGCTTGGAACCCGACAGTATCACTGAAGCTTTCTTT. Amino acid sequence: CASSLEPDSITEAFF.

The V gene is TRBV7-6, the J gene TRBJ2-7; 8 bases match TRBD1. Trimming at V came to 5 bases and at J to 2 bases, leaving 8 bases not matched to a gene. Germline CDR1 reads SGHVS; CDR2 reads FNYEAQ. The CDR3 spans 15 residues. DNA for the CDR3: TGTGCCAGCAGCCCAGAGGGGACAGGTCCCTACGAGCAGTACTTC. This gives the protein CASSPEGTGPYEQYF.

Turning to this clone: It is unclear where the CDR3 begins or ends on the DNA, so no DNA is shown, and the CDR3 is as TCRdb lists it. The chain combines TRBV7-2 with TRBJ2-2; TRBD1 reflects the table's D call only, with no check against the DNA. The CDR3 spans 16 residues, counting both ends. The germline CDR1 and CDR2 sequences are SGHTA and FQGNSA. CDR3 region: CASSFGQGGGSGELFF.

The V gene is TRBV13, the J gene TRBJ2-7; maybe TRBD2 (5 bases). Germline assignment: CDR1 PRHDT and CDR2 FYEKMQ (reference sequence). The CDR3 extends over 13 amino acids. Trimming shortened V by 5 bases and J by 3 bases, and 11 bases separated the two germline ends. CDR3 in DNA: TGTGCCAGCAGCCCCCGAGAGGGCTACGAGCAGTACTTC. Amino acid sequence: CASSPREGYEQYF.

The chain joins TRBV7-2 to TRBJ2-7, with 7 bases that match TRBD1. V shed 0 bases, J shed 4 bases, and the junction held 3 bases outside the gene matches. The CDR3 is made up of 14 amino acids. CDR1 and CDR2 from the germline V gene are SGHTA and FQGNSA. The CDR3 region is CASSLANRGYEQYF. CDR3 bases: TGTGCCAGCAGCTTAGCGAACAGGGGATACGAGCAGTACTTC.

This sequence joins TRBV5-1 and TRBJ2-3; 9 bases align to TRBD2. The CDR3 extends over 17 amino acids. Germline V gene sequence: CDR1 SGHRS, CDR2 YFSETQ. J was trimmed by 3 bases and V by 1 base; bases with no gene match: 9. The chain's CDR3 is CASSLSVSGRKTDTQYF. The CDR3 region has the DNA TGCGCCAGCAGCTTGTCGGTTAGCGGGAGAAAGACAGATACGCAGTATTTT.

The rearrangement joins TRBV4-1 to TRBJ1-2, with a possible D match to TRBD1 (6 bases). Trimming shortened V by 0 bases and J by 4 bases, and 15 bases separated the two germline ends. Germline V lookup: CDR1 MGHRA, CDR2 YSYEKL. This CDR3 is built from 16 residues. In DNA form, the CDR3 reads TGCGCCAGCAGCCAAGACTTTCGGGGGGCAGGCTATGGCTACACCTTC. It encodes CASSQDFRGAGYGYTF.

This clone was detected only once. The chain recombines TRBV7-3 with TRBJ2-1; no reliable D call. V lost 0 bases to trimming and J lost 9 bases, with 9 bases between them. CDR3 size: 13 residues. Germline loops: CDR1 SGHTA, CDR2 FQGTGA. This chain's CDR3 is CASSLTELGEQFF. CDR3 nucleotides: TGTGCCAGCAGCTTAACAGAGTTGGGTGAGCAGTTCTTC.

V usage is TRBV5-5 and J usage is TRBJ2-5, with 9 positions matching TRBD2. Losses at the gene ends were 3 bases for V and 5 bases for J; bases not matched to a gene: 8. This CDR3 comprises 15 residues. Germline V lookup: CDR1 SGHKS, CDR2 YYEKEE (reference sequence). The CDR3, as DNA: TGTGCCAGCAGCTCCGGGCTAGCGGGATGGGAGACCCAGTACTTC. Protein product: CASSSGLAGWETQYF.

The sample holds one count of this clone. The rearrangement links TRBV19 to TRBJ2-1; TRBD2 agrees at 13 bases. V was pared by 10 bases and J by 8 bases, with 5 bases of the junction left unmatched. Germline CDR1 is LNHDA and CDR2 is SQIVND (reference sequence). The CDR3 has 13 residues. CDR3 bases: TGTGCCACAAGGACTAGCGGGGGCGATGAGCAGTTCTTC. It is translated as CATRTSGGDEQFF.

The chain carries TRBV6-5 and TRBJ1-2; D might be TRBD1 (6 bases). Germline V CDR1 and CDR2: MNHEY, SVGAGI. CDR3 length equals 15 residues. Trimming stripped 2 bases from V and 5 bases from J, with 15 bases between. In DNA, the CDR3 is TGTGCCAGCAGTTACGGGGACACCCTGGGGTATGGCTACACCTTC. Protein sequence: CASSYGDTLGYGYTF.

The chain joins TRBV5-1 to TRBJ1-6, with 7 bases aligning to TRBD1. The junction had 8 bases not matched to a gene; V was cut back by 1 base and J by 10 bases. The CDR3 has 15 residues. The germline V gene encodes CDR1 SGHRS and CDR2 YFSETQ. This CDR3 reads CASSLYDTGVSPLHF. CDR3 sequence (DNA): TGCGCCAGCAGCTTGTATGACACAGGGGTCTCACCCCTCCACTTT.

This rearrangement joins TRBV7-9 to TRBJ2-7; D call uncertain. CDR3 length equals 15 residues. The V end lost 0 bases, the J end lost 6 bases, and 15 bases lay between the germline ends. Germline lookup yields CDR1 SEHNR and CDR2 FQNEAQ (reference sequence). CDR3 in amino acids: CASSLASPRVSEQYF. The CDR3 nucleotides read TGTGCCAGCAGCTTAGCGAGTCCAAGGGTCAGCGAGCAGTACTTC. The full variable domain, completed using reference TRBV7-9 and TRBJ2-7, is DTGVSQNPRHKITKRGQNVTFRCDPISEHNRLYWYRQTLGQGPEFLTYFQNEAQLEKSRLLSDRFSAERPKGSFSTLEIQRTEQGDSAMYLCASSLASPRVSEQYFGPGTRLTVT.

The chain combines TRBV28 with TRBJ2-3; 9 nucleotides align to TRBD1. Germline CDR1 is MDHEN and CDR2 is SYDVKM. The CDR3 is 17 amino acids. Trimming cost V 5 bases and J 0 bases; bases outside gene matches: 9. Written as DNA, the CDR3 is TGTGCCAGCAGTATCACATACAGGGGGCGGAGCACAGATACGCAGTATTTT. Its protein is CASSITYRGRSTDTQYF.